This TCR beta chain was obtained from a study of blood T cell repertoires in COVID-19. Turning to the study itself: There were acute and convalescent COVID-19 samples, and they came from the United States, Italy and Spain. T cells, B-cell-depleted T cells, or PBMCs supplied cDNA or gDNA.

This clone was counted a few times. Original processing methods: Amplified reference gene primers provided the basis for estimating nucleated cell counts. The table came from immunoSEQ multiplex PCR; TCRdb's copy has only in-frame clones and leaves some out. V and J calls and clone size are those listed in that table; D and trimming were worked out from the DNA. The sample consists of more than 95,000 clones, around nine tenths of them appearing once. This TCR was recovered from a man aged 45-60 years in a cohort sampled during active COVID-19. The sequenced sample was peripheral blood.

The CDR3 DNA reads TGTGCCAGCAGCTCGCCGGACAGGGAAGGCTACACCTTC. This codes for CASSSPDREGYTF. This chain uses TRBV5-6 with TRBJ1-2; 8 positions match TRBD1. V trimming: 3 bases; J trimming: 8 bases; junction bases outside the gene matches: 6. The CDR3 has 13 amino acids. Looked up from germline, CDR1 is SGHDT and CDR2 is YYEEEE.